This T cell receptor beta chain was observed in a study of T-cell memory formation after mild COVID-19. Across the whole study: Largely donor-specific sequence clusters came from a couple of donors.

TCRdb re-called the 5' RACE reads through MiXCR, storing one row per CDR3 protein. The sample has roughly 350,000 distinct CDR3 sequences, around 20% seen once. CDR3 length: 15 amino acids. Trimming took off 3 bases at V and 6 bases at J, with 14 bases between the two ends. Per the germline V gene, CDR1 is LNHDA and CDR2 is SQIVND (reference sequence). As for this clonotype: The target antigen is unknown.

Study-level results: Some clones that responded were present in memory (sampled pre-infection), which suggests cross-reactive memory joined. Mainly in CM and EM were contracting CD4+ clones; CD8+ were in EMRA.

The clonotype was recovered from an adult woman who had mild COVID-19 (a few samples of this study predate the infection). Cell type and time point are not known. The specimen sequenced was PBMCs or a T cell subset sorted from them (not recorded which). The rearrangement links TRBV19 to TRBJ2-2; D gene unclear. The CDR3 bases are TGTGCCAGTAGTATTTCCCTGAACTCGGCCGGGGAGCTGTTTTTT. As protein: CASSISLNSAGELFF.